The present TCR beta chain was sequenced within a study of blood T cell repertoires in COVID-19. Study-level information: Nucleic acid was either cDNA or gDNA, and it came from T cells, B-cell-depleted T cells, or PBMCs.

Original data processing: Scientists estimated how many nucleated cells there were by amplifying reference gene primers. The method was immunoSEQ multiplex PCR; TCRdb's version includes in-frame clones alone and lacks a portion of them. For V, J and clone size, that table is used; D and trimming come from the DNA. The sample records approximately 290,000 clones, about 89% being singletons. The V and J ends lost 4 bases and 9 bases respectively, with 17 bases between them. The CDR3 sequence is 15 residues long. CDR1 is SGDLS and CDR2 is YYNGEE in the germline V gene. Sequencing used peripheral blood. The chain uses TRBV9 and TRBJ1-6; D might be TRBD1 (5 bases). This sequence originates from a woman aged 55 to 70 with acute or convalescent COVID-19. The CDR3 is CASSTREGLFSPLHF. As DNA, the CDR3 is TGTGCCAGCAGCACCCGGGAGGGGCTTTTTTCACCCCTCCACTTT.